This T cell receptor beta chain was identified in a study of blood T cell repertoires in COVID-19. This CDR3 is built from 16 residues. Trimming pared 1 base from V and 0 bases from J, leaving 12 bases between. CDR1 LGHDT and CDR2 YNNKEL come from the germline V gene (reference sequence). Measured with immunoSEQ multiplex PCR; TCRdb has only the in-frame clones, and not every one. The sample records approximately 250,000 clones, approximately 85% being singletons. Sequenced input: PBMCs or T cells enriched from blood (not recorded which). The origin of this receptor is a woman aged 45-60 years with acute COVID-19. The chain recombines TRBV3-1 (or the pseudogene TRBV3-2) with TRBJ1-2, with unresolved D. The chain's CDR3 is CASSQARLSANYGYTF. The CDR3 DNA is TGTGCCAGCAGCCAAGCCAGGCTATCGGCTAACTATGGCTACACCTTC.